The clone carrying this T cell receptor (beta chain) was picked up one time. This entry comes from a study of blood T cell repertoires in COVID-19. The CDR3 contains 17 residues. The germline V gene encodes CDR1 LGHNA and CDR2 YSLEER. Trimming took 1 base from V and 2 from J; bases not matched to a gene: 10. As originally analysed: Reference gene primer amplification yielded estimated nucleated cell counts. Measured with immunoSEQ multiplex PCR; TCRdb has only the in-frame clones, and not every one. For V, J and clone size, that table is used; D and trimming come from the DNA. The sample has 70,000 to 95,000 clones; over 70% are singletons.

The clonotype originates from a man aged 50 or older with active COVID-19. The sequencing input was peripheral blood. The V and J genes are TRBV4-3 and TRBJ2-7; TRBD1 matches at 8 bases. Written as DNA, the CDR3 is TGCGCCAGCAGCCAAGGGTTGTACGGACAGGGCACCTACGAGCAGTACTTC. It yields the protein CASSQGLYGQGTYEQYF.